This T cell receptor beta chain is drawn from a study of blood T cell dynamics during melanoma immunotherapy. Each bulk PBMC sample had approximately 340 ng DNA loaded. Sequencing used immunoSEQ multiplex PCR; TCRdb keeps in-frame clones, though not all of them. The table shows approximately 11,000 clones, with approximately 90% occurring only once. The ends were cut back, 8 bases at V and 1 base at J, with 17 bases in the middle. CDR3 length: 15 residues. The germline V gene has CDR1 LNHDA and CDR2 SQIVND (reference sequence). Time point noted: week 3, after first cycle of checkpoint inhibitor. Blood was drawn before treatment and at week 3 after checkpoint blockade. Patients had no prior systemic cancer treatment, immunosuppressants or other active cancers.

Sequencing was performed on blood, taken from a patient treated with checkpoint blockade. The V gene is TRBV19, the J gene TRBJ1-1; D not resolved. The sequence was collected from a human donor with melanoma. CDR3 region: CASLRAPTGNTEAFF. In nucleotides, the CDR3 is TGTGCCAGTCTTCGGGCCCCAACGGGGAACACTGAAGCTTTCTTT.